This is a list of T cell receptor beta chains from one sample in a study of blood T cell repertoires in COVID-19. Repertoires were generated with immunoSEQ multiplex PCR, while TCRdb's copy carries only in-frame clones and drops some. Of tens of thousands of clones in the sample, roughly 89% were seen once. What was sequenced was peripheral blood. These receptor sequences come from a woman over 75 with active COVID-19. The CDR3 runs from the conserved cysteine through the conserved F or W. D genes are given only for firm matches. Clone size, where shown, is once, few, many, or a class for clones that have expanded.

>NA|TRBJ2-5|TRBV5-6|NA
CASSPTAGETQYF
TGTGCCAGCAGCCCAACGGCGGGGGAGACCCAGTACTTC
>NA|TRBJ2-6|TRBV5-1|once
CASSLLGFGANVLTF
TGCGCCAGCAGCTTACTAGGGTTCGGGGCCAACGTCCTGACTTTC
>NA|TRBJ2-2|TRBV6-5|NA
CASRAGARTGELFF
TGTGCCAGCAGGGCGGGGGCCCGCACCGGGGAGCTGTTTTTT
>NA|TRBJ2-1|TRBV6-5|NA
CASSYATGNKEFF
TGTGCCAGCAGTTACGCCACAGGGAACAAGGAGTTCTTC
>NA|TRBJ2-7|TRBV7-2|NA
CASSFHRESYEQYF
TGTGCCAGCAGCTTTCACAGGGAATCCTACGAGCAGTACTTC
>TRBD2|TRBJ2-7|TRBV5-1|few
CASSLGLAGTDEQYF
TGCGCCAGCAGCCTAGGACTAGCGGGGACAGACGAGCAGTACTTC
>TRBD1|TRBJ1-3|TRBV6-6|NA
CASTHWTGGNTIYF
TGTGCCAGCACCCACTGGACAGGGGGAAACACCATATATTTT
>NA|TRBJ1-3|TRBV19|NA
CASRLEQGWGNTIYF
TGTGCCAGTAGATTGGAACAGGGCTGGGGAAACACCATATATTTT
>NA|TRBJ2-1|TRBV12-2|NA
CASRLAFNRPPYPAGEPLNNEQFF
TGTGCAAGTCGCTTAGCGTTTAATCGTCCCCCATACCCAGCGGGAGAACCTCTCAACAATGAGCAGTTCTTC
>NA|TRBJ2-7|TRBV5-1|once
CASSLGDTSSYEQYF
TGCGCCAGCAGCTTAGGGGACACAAGCTCCTACGAGCAGTACTTC
>NA|TRBJ1-6|TRBV11-1|NA
CASSPGSGVNSPLHF
TGTGCCAGCAGCCCCGGGAGCGGGGTTAATTCACCCCTCCACTTT
>TRBD1|TRBJ2-5|TRBV14|NA
CASSQGTGETQYF
TGTGCCAGCAGCCAAGGGACAGGAGAGACCCAGTACTTC
>NA|TRBJ2-7|TRBV5-4|NA
CASSRQSEQYF
TGTGCCAGCAGCCGACAGTCCGAGCAGTACTTC
>NA|TRBJ2-2|TRBV2|once
CASSGGQTRTGELFF
TGTGCCAGCAGTGGAGGTCAGACTAGAACCGGGGAGCTGTTTTTT
>NA|TRBJ2-3|TRBV9|NA
CASSAGSSTDTQYF
TGTGCCAGCAGCGCCGGTAGCAGTACAGATACGCAGTATTTT
>NA|TRBJ1-2|TRBV19|NA
CASSLTGLTYGYTF
TGTGCCAGTAGTCTCACAGGACTAACCTATGGCTACACCTTC
>TRBD2|TRBJ2-3|TRBV6-2/TRBV6-3|NA
CASSYGTSGGRTDTQYF
TGTGCCAGCAGTTACGGGACTAGCGGGGGCCGCACAGATACGCAGTATTTT
>NA|TRBJ1-5|TRBV7-2|NA
CASSVGRSNQPQHF
TGTGCCAGCAGCGTAGGGAGAAGCAATCAGCCCCAGCATTTT
>NA|TRBJ2-3|TRBV7-9|NA
CASSLSEYTQYF
TGTGCCAGCAGCTTATCCGAGTATACGCAGTATTTT
>NA|TRBJ1-4|TRBV27|once
CASSLLARGNEKLFF
TGTGCCAGCAGTTTACTAGCCAGGGGTAATGAAAAACTGTTTTTT
>NA|TRBJ2-1|TRBV6-2/TRBV6-3|once
CASCPSSYNEQFF
TGTGCCAGCTGCCCGAGCTCCTACAATGAGCAGTTCTTC
>NA|TRBJ2-1|TRBV15|NA
CATSRDAPGLDHNEQFF
TGTGCCACCAGCAGAGATGCACCGGGTCTCGATCACAATGAGCAGTTCTTC
>NA|TRBJ2-7|TRBV12-3/TRBV12-4|NA
CASSQFVEQYF
TGTGCCAGCAGTCAGTTCGTCGAGCAGTACTTC
>TRBD1|TRBJ2-3|TRBV27|NA
CASSLRDRNTDTQYF
TGTGCCAGCAGTTTACGGGACAGGAACACAGATACGCAGTATTTT
>NA|TRBJ1-5|TRBV5-1|few
CASSLELSNQPQHF
TGCGCCAGCAGCTTGGAACTGAGCAATCAGCCCCAGCATTTT
>NA|TRBJ2-3|TRBV9|NA
CASSPVGGAIDTQYF
TGTGCCAGCAGCCCCGTAGGGGGGGCGATAGATACGCAGTATTTT
>NA|TRBJ1-4|TRBV25-1|NA
CASSELGSNEKLFF
TGTGCCAGCAGTGAATTGGGCAGCAATGAAAAACTGTTTTTT
>NA|TRBJ1-1|TRBV19|NA
CASSIDRRGEAFF
TGTGCCAGTAGTATTGACCGGAGGGGTGAAGCTTTCTTT
>TRBD2|TRBJ2-5|TRBV6-5|NA
CASRQLAGGKETQYF
TGTGCCAGCAGGCAACTAGCGGGGGGGAAGGAGACCCAGTACTTC
>NA|TRBJ1-6|TRBV3-1/TRBV3-2|NA
CASRPGSNSPLHF
TGTGCCAGCCGCCCGGGAAGTAATTCACCCCTCCACTTT
>NA|TRBJ1-2|TRBV5-4|NA
CASSSGALNYGYTF
TGTGCCAGCAGCTCAGGGGCTCTAAACTATGGCTACACCTTC
>TRBD1|TRBJ1-3|TRBV7-8|NA
CASSLTGQFTSGNTIYF
TGTGCCAGCAGCTTAACGGGACAGTTTACCTCTGGAAACACCATATATTTT
>NA|TRBJ1-2|TRBV7-9|once
CASSLEGYGYTF
TGTGCCAGCAGCTTGGAGGGGTATGGCTACACCTTC
>TRBD1|TRBJ2-1|TRBV5-1|NA
CASSLVMDRGLNEQFF
TGCGCCAGCAGCTTGGTTATGGACAGGGGGCTAAATGAGCAGTTCTTC
>TRBD1|TRBJ2-5|TRBV2|NA
CASRPGQGSQETQYF
TGTGCCAGCAGGCCCGGACAGGGGTCCCAAGAGACCCAGTACTTC
>NA|TRBJ1-3|TRBV6-5|NA
CASSSFTVSGNTIYF
TGTGCCAGCAGCTCCTTCACGGTGTCTGGAAACACCATATATTTT